Listed here are 30 T cell receptor beta chains from one sample, sequenced in a study of CD8+ T cells in alopecia areata (dated by TCRdb to about 2018). The library was made by the immunoSEQ multiplex PCR assay. RNA was extracted from all samples and reverse transcribed into cDNA as template for TCR sequencing. TCRdb limited this immuneACCESS table to in-frame rearrangements with V and J called. A share of clones is missing; checked studies link under half to unresolved V genes, and the rest is unexplained. The sample table records 250,000 to 350,000 clones; about 60% of these occur just once. The ten largest clonotypes hold about 0.93% of the sample. The treatment or condition label corresponds to: oral pan-JAK inhibitor, 5-10 mg twice daily. Sample: CD4+ T cells sorted from blood, taken at week 52, from a patient treated with tofacitinib. All receptors derive from a human donor with alopecia areata.

The chain carries TRBV6-5 and TRBJ1-2; D is perhaps TRBD1 (6 bases). Germline V CDR1 and CDR2: MNHEY, SVGAGI. The V end lost 3 bases, the J end lost 4 bases, and 12 bases lay between the germline ends. This CDR3 has 14 amino acids. In DNA form, the CDR3 reads TGTGCCAGCAGTTATACAGGGAACTCCTATGGCTACACCTTC. Its protein is CASSYTGNSYGYTF.

The genes are TRBV29-1 and TRBJ2-3, with D perhaps matching TRBD2 (6 bases). The V and J ends lost 1 base and 0 bases respectively, with 8 bases between them. The germline V gene encodes CDR1 SQVTM and CDR2 ANQGSEA. The CDR3 has 14 amino acids. The CDR3 loop is CSVEGAGSTDTQYF. In nucleotides, the CDR3 is TGCAGCGTTGAAGGAGCGGGCAGCACAGATACGCAGTATTTT.

The V call is TRBV9, the J call TRBJ2-5; TRBD2 matches at 7 bases. After removal of 4 bases from V and 3 bases from J, the junction contained 9 bases not matched to a gene. Germline CDR1 SGDLS, CDR2 YYNGEE. This CDR3 region has 15 residues. The CDR3: CASSKRLAGEETQYF. The CDR3 DNA sequence: TGTGCCAGCAGCAAAAGACTAGCAGGAGAAGAGACCCAGTACTTC.

The chain carries TRBV4-3 and TRBJ2-2, with TRBD2 as a possible D gene (5 bases). The CDR3 has 14 amino acids. The V end lost 5 bases, the J end lost 2 bases, and 9 bases lay between the germline ends. CDR1 and CDR2 from the germline V gene are LGHNA and YSLEER. In DNA form, the CDR3 reads TGCGCCAGCAGCTCGGGATTTAACACCGGGGAGCTGTTTTTT. This sequence encodes CASSSGFNTGELFF.

The chain has TRBV11-2 and TRBJ1-4, with D unresolved. Trimming took off 5 bases at V and 7 bases at J, with 14 bases between the two ends. Germline values: CDR1 SGHAT, CDR2 FQNNGV. CDR3 size: 14 residues. This CDR3 is CASSPRRGGEKLFF. For the CDR3, the DNA is TGTGCCAGCAGCCCCCGTCGAGGCGGTGAAAAACTGTTTTTT.

This chain's CDR3 is CASSLETPNYGYTF. In DNA, the CDR3 is TGCGCCAGCAGCTTGGAGACACCTAACTATGGCTACACCTTC. V gene TRBV5-1 combines with J gene TRBJ1-2; D gene unclear. V dropped 0 bases and J dropped 0 bases, with 6 bases sitting between them. The CDR3 extends over 14 amino acids. Per the germline V gene, CDR1 is SGHRS and CDR2 is YFSETQ. The variable domain in full, completed from reference TRBV5-1 and TRBJ1-2, reads KAGVTQTPRYLIKTRGQQVTLSCSPISGHRSVSWYQQTPGQGLQFLFEYFSETQRNKGNFPGRFSGRQFSNSRSEMNVSTLELGDSALYLCASSLETPNYGYTFGSGTRLTVV.

CDR3 DNA: TGCGCCAGCAGCTTGGTTGGGACGAGTCAAGAGACCCAGTACTTC. Protein sequence: CASSLVGTSQETQYF. The rearrangement uses TRBV5-1 and TRBJ2-5, with D perhaps matching TRBD1 or TRBD2 (5 bases each). V lost 0 bases and J 2 bases, leaving 11 bases between the germline ends. The CDR3 has 15 residues. Germline assignment: CDR1 SGHRS and CDR2 YFSETQ.

V usage is TRBV5-4 and J usage is TRBJ2-7; D is unclear. Germline V lookup: CDR1 SGHNT, CDR2 YYREEE (reference sequence). With 4 bases removed from V and 6 bases from J, the gap between germline ends came to 14 bases. The CDR3 has 13 residues. This CDR3 is CASSNHAQAEQYF. Here the CDR3 DNA reads TGTGCCAGCAGCAATCACGCCCAGGCCGAGCAGTACTTC. Full variable domain (remainder filled in from reference TRBV5-4 and TRBJ2-7): ETGVTQSPTHLIKTRGQQVTLRCSSQSGHNTVSWYQQALGQGPQFIFQYYREEENGRGNFPPRFSGLQFPNYSSELNVNALELDDSALYLCASSNHAQAEQYFGPGTRLTVT.

V and J are TRBV6-5 and TRBJ2-5, with a tentative D call TRBD1 (6 bases). The J call may be mistaken, given a closer DNA end match to TRBJ2-7. The CDR3 spans 13 residues. CDR1 MNHEY and CDR2 SVGAGI come from the germline V gene. The CDR3 is CASSYSVQGEQYF. The CDR3 DNA sequence: TGTGCCAGCAGTTACTCGGTACAGGGCGAGCAGTACTTC.

This chain links TRBV7-2 with TRBJ1-5, with 10 bases identical to TRBD1. Germline CDR1 is SGHTA and CDR2 is FQGNSA. V gave up 5 bases and J gave up 4 bases; unmatched junction bases: 5. This CDR3 spans 15 amino acids. CDR3 protein: CASSAGTGVNQPQHF. The CDR3, as DNA: TGTGCCAGCAGCGCCGGGACAGGGGTTAATCAGCCCCAGCATTTT.

V gene TRBV19 combines with J gene TRBJ1-1, with 7 bases matching TRBD1. Germline V gene data show CDR1 as LNHDA and CDR2 as SQIVND (reference sequence). The CDR3 totals 13 residues. The ends lost 7 bases at V and 1 base at J; junction bases unmatched: 3. The DNA of the CDR3 is TGTGCCAGTACCTGGACAGGGAACACTGAAGCTTTCTTT. It translates to CASTWTGNTEAFF.

J is TRBJ2-5 and V is TRBV7-9; no clear D. Looked up from germline, CDR1 is SEHNR and CDR2 is FQNEAQ (reference sequence). V dropped 5 bases and J dropped 1 base, with 8 bases sitting between them. The CDR3 extends over 13 amino acids. The CDR3 nucleotides read TGTGCCAGCAGCCAAGATGCCCAAGAGACCCAGTACTTC. Its translation: CASSQDAQETQYF. Looking up the rest from reference TRBV7-9 and TRBJ2-5 gives the full variable domain: DTGVSQNPRHKITKRGQNVTFRCDPISEHNRLYWYRQTLGQGPEFLTYFQNEAQLEKSRLLSDRFSAERPKGSFSTLEIQRTEQGDSAMYLCASSQDAQETQYFGPGTRLLVL.

The chain recombines TRBV5-6 with TRBJ2-3; 8 bases are shared with TRBD2. Germline V gene sequence: CDR1 SGHDT, CDR2 YYEEEE. With V trimmed by 0 bases and J by 3 bases, 3 bases remained unmatched. This CDR3 is 15 amino acids long. CDR3 region: CASSLVGGGTDTQYF. For the CDR3, the DNA is TGTGCCAGCAGCTTGGTTGGCGGGGGGACAGATACGCAGTATTTT.

The gene calls are TRBV15 and TRBJ1-2; TRBD1 is a possible D gene (6 bases). Germline-derived CDR1 and CDR2 are LNHNV and YYDKDF (reference sequence). This CDR3 region has 16 residues. V was pared by 1 base and J by 0 bases, with 12 bases between. This chain's CDR3 is CATSRGRGAANYGYTF. CDR3 nucleotide sequence: TGTGCCACCAGCAGAGGTCGGGGGGCCGCTAACTATGGCTACACCTTC.

This clone has just a few counts. V gene TRBV19 combines with J gene TRBJ2-5, with TRBD1 matching 7 bases. The trim removed 4 bases at V and 1 base at J, leaving 6 bases unmatched. This CDR3 comprises 15 residues. Germline values: CDR1 LNHDA, CDR2 SQIVND (reference sequence). CDR3 in amino acids: CASSRGQSPQETQYF. Here the CDR3 DNA reads TGTGCCAGTAGTAGGGGACAGAGCCCCCAAGAGACCCAGTACTTC.

This chain uses TRBV11-2 with TRBJ1-1; D unresolved. The CDR3 consists of 12 residues. CDR1 and CDR2 (germline): SGHAT, FQNNGV. The V end was cut by 4 bases, the J end by 8 bases, with 11 bases between. Here the CDR3 reads CASSSEAAEAFF. CDR3 bases: TGTGCCAGCAGCTCCGAGGCAGCAGAAGCTTTCTTT.

Written as DNA, the CDR3 is TGTGCCTGGAGTAGGGGGACTGTTGAAGCTTTCTTT. It codes for CAWSRGTVEAFF. The gene calls are TRBV30 and TRBJ1-1; possibly TRBD1 for D (6 bases). V lost 2 bases and J lost 7, with 11 bases in between. The CDR3 length is 12 residues. The V gene's germline CDR1 is GTSNPN and CDR2 SVGIG (reference sequence).

V usage is TRBV5-6 and J usage is TRBJ2-3, with a tentative D call TRBD2 (5 bases). The CDR3 is 15 residues long. The V gene lost 0 bases and the J gene lost 0 bases, with 8 bases spanning the gap. From germline, CDR1 is SGHDT and CDR2 YYEEEE. The CDR3 nucleotides are TGTGCCAGCAGCTTGGACGGGGTTAGCACAGATACGCAGTATTTT. Amino acid sequence: CASSLDGVSTDTQYF.

V usage is TRBV23-1 and J usage is TRBJ2-2; maybe TRBD2 (5 bases). TRBV23-1 is an ORF, and what it does is uncertain. Trimming cost V 7 bases and J 5 bases, with 17 bases left between them. The CDR3 length is 15 residues. CDR3 coding DNA: TGCGCCAGCACCCGACCGGGAAGGCGGACCGGGGAGCTGTTTTTT. Translating it yields CASTRPGRRTGELFF.

V and J are TRBV7-9 and TRBJ2-4; the D is unclear. V was shortened by 5 bases and J by 6 bases, with 11 bases between the two germline ends. This CDR3 contains 13 residues. CDR1 and CDR2 from the germline V gene are SEHNR and FQNEAQ (reference sequence). In DNA form, the CDR3 reads TGTGCCAGCAGCCCGGACGTTCTAAACATTCAGTACTTC. It translates to CASSPDVLNIQYF.

As to this clone: Other DNA sequences of this sample code for an identical CDR3. CDR3 sequence: CAWSGGTDTQYF. The CDR3, as DNA: TGTGCCTGGAGTGGCGGCACAGATACGCAGTATTTT. The V gene is TRBV30, the J gene TRBJ2-3; D gene ambiguous. The V gene lost 1 base and the J gene lost 1 base, with 3 bases spanning the gap. Germline CDR1 and CDR2: GTSNPN and SVGIG (reference sequence). CDR3 length equals 12 residues.

The CDR3 DNA is TGCAGCGTAAAGGGACAGAACACATACAATGAGCAGTTCTTC. Protein: CSVKGQNTYNEQFF. V gene TRBV29-1 combines with J gene TRBJ2-1; 7 bases are shared with TRBD1. Unmatched junction bases numbered 9, after V lost 6 bases and J lost 4 bases. The CDR3 totals 14 residues. CDR1 is SQVTM and CDR2 is ANQGSEA in the germline V gene.

This clone was seen more than once but under ten times. The genes are TRBV9 and TRBJ2-3; weak D call: TRBD2 (6 bases). The germline gives CDR1 SGDLS, CDR2 YYNGEE. The V gene lost 4 bases and the J gene lost 1 base, with 16 bases spanning the gap. The CDR3 length is 16 residues. CDR3 DNA sequence: TGTGCCAGCAGCCTCTTAGCGGAGCACGGCACAGATACGCAGTATTTT. Translated, it gives CASSLLAEHGTDTQYF.

The V gene is TRBV18, the J gene TRBJ2-1; D remains ambiguous. Germline lookup yields CDR1 KGHSH and CDR2 LQKENI. The CDR3 covers 13 residues. Trimming removed 0 bases from V and 10 bases from J, with 10 bases in between. The CDR3 DNA follows: TGTGCCAGCTCACCACCGCCTCCCGGGGAGCAGTTCTTC. Protein sequence: CASSPPPPGEQFF.

V gene TRBV7-9 combines with J gene TRBJ1-6; no firm D call. The CDR3 is made up of 13 amino acids. The germline CDR1 and CDR2 sequences are SEHNR and FQNEAQ (reference sequence). V lost 4 bases and J 8 bases, leaving 9 bases between the germline ends. The CDR3 region has the DNA TGTGCCAGCAGCTCCGATGGGGATTCACCCCTCCACTTT. Amino acids: CASSSDGDSPLHF.

This clone occurred a few times. The V call is TRBV2, the J call TRBJ2-7, with D uncertain. V was clipped by 6 bases and J by 7 bases, with 16 bases between them. Germline lookup yields CDR1 SNHLY and CDR2 FYNNEI. The CDR3 totals 13 residues. In DNA, the CDR3 is TGTGCCAGCAGGGTACTCCTCGCGAGGGAGCAGTACTTC. Its protein product is CASRVLLAREQYF.

This chain connects TRBV30 to TRBJ1-1, with D hard to call. Germline CDR1 is GTSNPN and CDR2 is SVGIG (reference sequence). This CDR3 is built from 14 residues. Trimming removed 0 bases at V and 6 bases at J, with 14 bases between. CDR3 amino acids: CAWSVLGSQAEAFF. CDR3 nucleotides: TGTGCCTGGAGTGTACTAGGGTCTCAGGCTGAAGCTTTCTTT.

V is TRBV14 and J is TRBJ1-1, with 8 nucleotides matching TRBD1. V trimming: 4 bases; J trimming: 3 bases; junction bases outside the gene matches: 1. The CDR3 covers 13 residues. Germline CDR1 is SGHDN and CDR2 is FVKESK. The CDR3 nucleotides read TGTGCCAGCAGCCGACAGGGGTACACTGAAGCTTTCTTT. It yields the protein CASSRQGYTEAFF.

This chain joins TRBV9 and TRBJ2-2; D is possibly TRBD2 (5 bases). V shed 3 bases and J shed 5 bases, with 20 bases lying between them. Germline values: CDR1 SGDLS, CDR2 YYNGEE. The CDR3 has 17 amino acids. The CDR3 sequence: CASSAPTGIDPTGELFF. CDR3 nucleotides: TGTGCCAGCAGCGCCCCGACCGGGATTGACCCGACCGGGGAGCTGTTTTTT. Looking up the rest from reference TRBV9 and TRBJ2-2 gives the full variable domain: DSGVTQTPKHLITATGQRVTLRCSPRSGDLSVYWYQQSLDQGLQFLIQYYNGEERAKGNILERFSAQQFPDLHSELNLSSLELGDSALYFCASSAPTGIDPTGELFFGEGSRLTVL.

This clone came up a few times. The chain combines TRBV29-1 with TRBJ1-1; 8 bases fit TRBD1. V lost 6 bases and J lost 8; bases outside the gene matches: 11. This CDR3 is built from 13 residues. Per the germline V gene, CDR1 is SQVTM and CDR2 is ANQGSEA. In DNA form, the CDR3 reads TGCAGCGTCCGACAGGGGCCTGGTCTCGAAGCTTTCTTT. Translating gives CSVRQGPGLEAFF.